This T cell receptor beta chain came from a study of blood T cell repertoires in COVID-19. Study as a whole: Collection of acute and convalescent COVID-19 samples took place in the United States, Italy and Spain. Sources were T cells, B-cell-depleted T cells, or PBMCs; the material itself was cDNA or gDNA.

How the authors handled the data: How many nucleated cells were present was estimated from reference gene primer amplification. Data came from immunoSEQ multiplex PCR; TCRdb stores just in-frame clones and leaves some out. V and J calls and clone size are those listed in that table; D and trimming were worked out from the DNA. Of more than 95,000 clones listed, more than 85% are singletons. Trimming shortened V by 2 bases and J by 4 bases, and 5 bases separated the two germline ends. This CDR3 region has 12 residues. Per germline, CDR1 MDHEN and CDR2 SYDVKM. The rearrangement uses TRBV28 and TRBJ1-2; D uncertain. The origin of this receptor is a human donor in a cohort sampled during active COVID-19. Source material: peripheral blood. CDR3 sequence reads: CASSLTIYGYTF. CDR3 DNA: TGTGCCAGCAGTTTAACAATCTATGGCTACACCTTC.